Below, one TCR beta chain is given with its context. Within its sample, this clonotype is medium-sized (0.01 to 0.1%). Its binding antigen is unknown. Qualities for individual bases were not recorded, and no much larger clone is one base off. These data come from a study of T cells generated in artificial thymic organoids (dated by TCRdb to about 2017). With respect to the entire study: In some experiments, thymic T cells were further FACS-purified to deplete CD4 immature single positive or double positive precursors. The repertoire sequencing data shown were described as representative of three independent experiments. The TCR alpha and beta CDR3 repertoires of CD8 single positive T cells derived from in vitro artificial thymic organoids were compared with those of thymic and peripheral blood naive CD8 T cells. Results the study describes overall, beyond this receptor: Organoid-derived CD8 single positive T cells showed physiological TCR clonotype diversity comparable to thymic and blood naive CD8 T cells.

Enrichment of primary CD8+ T cells was done with magnetic beads from the Miltenyi CD8+ T cell Isolation Kit. Prior to RNA extraction, CD3+TCRalphabeta+CD8 single positive T cells from organoids and thymus were isolated by FACS sorting. For each sample, total RNA was purified from roughly 40,000 to 200,000 sorted cells using the RNeasy Micro kit, and RNA quality was assessed on an Agilent RNA 6000 Nano chip. To release thymocytes, the researchers dissected thymic fragments, broke them apart by pipetting, and passed the material through a 70 um strainer. The CDR3 spans 16 residues, from the cysteine through the phenylalanine. CDR3 DNA is the only sequence kept; it has 48 bases, read in frame from the first base. CDR1 and CDR2 are read off the germline V gene as MGHRA and YSYEKL. V is cut back by 1 base and J by 2 bases, with 3 bases in the junction unmatched. TCRalpha and TCRbeta libraries were amplified in separate semi-nested PCR reactions using Advantage 2 and reverse primers located in the TRAC or TRBC constant regions. Between roughly 3 and 500 ng of total RNA was used as input for first-strand cDNA synthesis. The TCR cDNA libraries were generated by 5'-RACE using the SMARTer PCR cDNA Synthesis kit, with a poly-dT primer driving first-strand synthesis. Sample-specific 5-nucleotide barcodes were carried by the semi-nested constant-region reverse primers, and the resulting products were cleaned using the Zymo DNA Clean and Concentrator-5 kit. As many as ten barcoded samples were combined into a pool, ligated to Illumina adaptors, and sequenced on an Illumina MiSeq as 2 x 150 bp paired-end reads. The authors' pipeline ran thus. After demultiplexing, reads were aligned using BLAT against a custom library built from IMGT containing every combination of human TRAV, TRAJ, TRBV, TRBD and TRBJ. The best BLAT hits were picked using pslCDnaFilter (-maxAligns=1, -ignoreIntrons), and custom Perl scripts were used to calculate clonotype frequencies. TCRdb itself trimmed the public reads at Q25 with fastp, ran MiXCR and retained productive beta chains. Each CDR3 protein gets just one entry, which takes the most common genes and DNA from the rows behind it. The V and J calls follow TCRdb's processing rather than the paper's. A total of thousands of distinct CDR3 sequences appear in this sample, about 18% of them only once. Jointly, the top ten make up over 1.1% of the sample.

The chain is made from TRBV4-1 and TRBJ2-1; 9 nucleotides in the junction match TRBD2. This TCR was recovered from a human donor who gave cord blood stem cells for thymic organoid culture, a cardiac surgery patient who gave postnatal thymus, or a blood donor (not recorded which). The sequenced sample was naive CD8+ T cells from the thymus. The label giving this sample's cell subset or site can be read as: CD3+TCRalphabeta+CD8SP T cells; for blood, CD45RO-CCR7+ naive CD8+ T cells. The CDR3 region reads CASSQVPSGAYNEQFF. The sequence in DNA is TGCGCCAGCAGCCAAGTTCCTAGCGGGGCCTACAATGAGCAGTTCTTC.